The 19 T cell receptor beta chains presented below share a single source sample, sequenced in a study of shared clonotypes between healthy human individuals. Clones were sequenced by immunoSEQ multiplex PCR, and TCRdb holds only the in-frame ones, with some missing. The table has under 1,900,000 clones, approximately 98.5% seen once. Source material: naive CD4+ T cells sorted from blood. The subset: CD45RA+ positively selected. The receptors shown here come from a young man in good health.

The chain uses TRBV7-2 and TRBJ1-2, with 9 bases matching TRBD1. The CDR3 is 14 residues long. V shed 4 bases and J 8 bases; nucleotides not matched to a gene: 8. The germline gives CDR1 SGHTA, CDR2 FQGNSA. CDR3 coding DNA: TGTGCCAGCAGCTCGAGGGACAGGGCGGGAGGCTACACCTTC. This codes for CASSSRDRAGGYTF.

The CDR3 protein is CASSGQVTGQGIYGYTF. CDR3 DNA sequence: TGTGCCAGCAGCGGACAAGTGACGGGACAGGGTATCTATGGCTACACCTTC. The V and J genes are TRBV5-4 and TRBJ1-2; 9 bases line up with TRBD1. This CDR3 region has 17 residues. The germline CDR1 and CDR2 sequences are SGHNT and YYREEE (reference sequence). With 4 bases clipped from V and 4 bases from J, the junction kept 14 bases outside the gene matches.

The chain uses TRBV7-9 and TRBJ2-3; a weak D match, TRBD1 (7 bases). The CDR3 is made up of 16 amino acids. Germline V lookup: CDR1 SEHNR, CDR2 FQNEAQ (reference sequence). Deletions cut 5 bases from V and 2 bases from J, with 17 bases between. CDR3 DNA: TGTGCCAGCAGCCCTCTCGGCGGGACAGACACAGATACGCAGTATTTT. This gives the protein CASSPLGGTDTDTQYF.

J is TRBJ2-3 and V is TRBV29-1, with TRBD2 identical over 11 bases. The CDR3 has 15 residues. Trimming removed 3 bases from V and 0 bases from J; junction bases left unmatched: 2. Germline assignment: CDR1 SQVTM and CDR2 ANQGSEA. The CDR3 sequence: CSVERTSGSTDTQYF. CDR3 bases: TGCAGCGTTGAGAGGACTAGCGGGAGCACAGATACGCAGTATTTT.

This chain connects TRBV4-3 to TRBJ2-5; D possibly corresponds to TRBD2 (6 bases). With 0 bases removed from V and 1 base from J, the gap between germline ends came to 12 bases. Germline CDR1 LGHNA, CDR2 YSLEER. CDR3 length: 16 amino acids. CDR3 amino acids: CASSQDWAEGQETQYF. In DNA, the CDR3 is TGCGCCAGCAGCCAAGATTGGGCGGAGGGCCAAGAGACCCAGTACTTC.

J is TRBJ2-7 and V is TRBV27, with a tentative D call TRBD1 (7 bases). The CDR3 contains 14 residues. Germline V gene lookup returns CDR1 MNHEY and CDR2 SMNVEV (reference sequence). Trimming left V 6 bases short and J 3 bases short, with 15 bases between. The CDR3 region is CASSTDRRDYEQYF. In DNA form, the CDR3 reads TGTGCCAGCAGCACGGACAGGAGGGACTACGAGCAGTACTTC.

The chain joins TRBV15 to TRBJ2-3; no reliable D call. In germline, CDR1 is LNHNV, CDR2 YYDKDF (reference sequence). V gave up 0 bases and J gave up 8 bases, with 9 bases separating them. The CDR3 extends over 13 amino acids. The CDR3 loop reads CATSRDWVGTQYF. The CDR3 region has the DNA TGTGCCACCAGCAGAGACTGGGTAGGTACGCAGTATTTT.

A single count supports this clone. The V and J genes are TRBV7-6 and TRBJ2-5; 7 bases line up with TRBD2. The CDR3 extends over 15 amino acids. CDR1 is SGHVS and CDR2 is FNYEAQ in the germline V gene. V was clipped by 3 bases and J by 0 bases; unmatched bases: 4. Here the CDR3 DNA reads TGTGCCAGCAGCTTTGGGGGGGTGTACCAAGAGACCCAGTACTTC. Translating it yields CASSFGGVYQETQYF.

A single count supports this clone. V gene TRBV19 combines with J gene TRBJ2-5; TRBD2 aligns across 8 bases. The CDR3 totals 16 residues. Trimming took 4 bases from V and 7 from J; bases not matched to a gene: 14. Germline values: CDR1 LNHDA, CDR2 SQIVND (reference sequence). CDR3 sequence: CASSTIPPGLAGTQYF. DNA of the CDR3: TGTGCCAGTAGTACTATACCCCCCGGACTAGCTGGGACCCAGTACTTC.

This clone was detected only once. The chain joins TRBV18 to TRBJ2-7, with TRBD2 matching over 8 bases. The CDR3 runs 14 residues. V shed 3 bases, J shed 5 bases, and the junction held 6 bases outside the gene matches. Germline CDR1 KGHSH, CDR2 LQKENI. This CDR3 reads CASSPPGGVDEQYF. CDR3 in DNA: TGTGCCAGCTCACCCCCGGGAGGGGTCGACGAGCAGTACTTC.

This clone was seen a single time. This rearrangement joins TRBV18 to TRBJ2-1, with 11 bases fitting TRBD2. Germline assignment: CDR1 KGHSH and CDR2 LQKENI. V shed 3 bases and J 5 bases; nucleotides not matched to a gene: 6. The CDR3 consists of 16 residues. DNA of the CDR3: TGTGCCAGCTCACCCGGGACTAGCGGAGCCCACAATGAGCAGTTCTTC. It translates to CASSPGTSGAHNEQFF.

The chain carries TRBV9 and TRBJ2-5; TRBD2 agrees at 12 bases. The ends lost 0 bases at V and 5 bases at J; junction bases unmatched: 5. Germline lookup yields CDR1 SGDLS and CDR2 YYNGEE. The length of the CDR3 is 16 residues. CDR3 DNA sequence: TGTGCCAGCAGCGTAGCTAGCGGGAGGGCCCTTGAGACCCAGTACTTC. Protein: CASSVASGRALETQYF. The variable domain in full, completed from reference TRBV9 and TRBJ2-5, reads DSGVTQTPKHLITATGQRVTLRCSPRSGDLSVYWYQQSLDQGLQFLIQYYNGEERAKGNILERFSAQQFPDLHSELNLSSLELGDSALYFCASSVASGRALETQYFGPGTRLLVL.

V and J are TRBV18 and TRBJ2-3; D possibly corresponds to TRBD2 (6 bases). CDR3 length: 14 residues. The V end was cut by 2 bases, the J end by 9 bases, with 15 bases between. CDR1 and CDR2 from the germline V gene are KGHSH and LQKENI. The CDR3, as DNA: TGTGCCAGCTCACCAAAGTCCGGGGGAGCGACGCAGTATTTT. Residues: CASSPKSGGATQYF.

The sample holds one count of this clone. The CDR3 sequence is CSASSRDTQYF. As DNA, the CDR3 is TGCAGTGCTAGTTCGAGAGATACGCAGTATTTT. This chain links TRBV20-1 with TRBJ2-3; no clear D. Trimming took 3 bases from V and 5 from J, leaving 6 bases between them. The CDR3 extends over 11 amino acids. CDR1 DFQATT and CDR2 SNEGSKA come from the germline V gene (reference sequence).

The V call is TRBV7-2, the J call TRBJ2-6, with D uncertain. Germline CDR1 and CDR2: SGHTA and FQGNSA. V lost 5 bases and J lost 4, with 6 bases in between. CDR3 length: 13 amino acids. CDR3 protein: CASSPVGANVLTF. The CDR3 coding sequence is TGTGCCAGCAGCCCGGTGGGGGCCAACGTCCTGACTTTC. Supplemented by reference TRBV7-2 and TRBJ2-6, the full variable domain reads GAGVSQSPSNKVTEKGKDVELRCDPISGHTALYWYRQSLGQGLEFLIYFQGNSAPDKSGLPSDRFSAERTGGSVSTLTIQRTQQEDSAVYLCASSPVGANVLTFGAGSRLTVL.

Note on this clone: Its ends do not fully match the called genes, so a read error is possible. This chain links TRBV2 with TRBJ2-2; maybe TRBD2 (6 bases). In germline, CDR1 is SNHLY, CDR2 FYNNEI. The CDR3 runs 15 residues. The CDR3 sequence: CASSQAGLNTGELFF. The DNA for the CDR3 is TGTGCCAGCAGTCAAGCGGGCCTGAACACCGGGGAGCTGTTTTTT.

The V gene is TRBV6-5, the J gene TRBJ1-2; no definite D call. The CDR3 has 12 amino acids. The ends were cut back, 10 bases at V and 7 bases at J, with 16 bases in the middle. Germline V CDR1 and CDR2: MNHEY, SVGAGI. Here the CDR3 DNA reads TGTGCCACTGGGCCCACCAACGGTGGCTACACCTTC. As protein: CATGPTNGGYTF.

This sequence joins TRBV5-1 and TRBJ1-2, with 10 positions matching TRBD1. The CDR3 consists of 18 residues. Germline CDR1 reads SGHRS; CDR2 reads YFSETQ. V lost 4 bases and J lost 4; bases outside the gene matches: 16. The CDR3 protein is CASSRDRQGAGLVYGYTF. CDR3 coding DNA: TGCGCCAGCAGCAGGGATAGACAGGGGGCAGGTCTTGTCTATGGCTACACCTTC.

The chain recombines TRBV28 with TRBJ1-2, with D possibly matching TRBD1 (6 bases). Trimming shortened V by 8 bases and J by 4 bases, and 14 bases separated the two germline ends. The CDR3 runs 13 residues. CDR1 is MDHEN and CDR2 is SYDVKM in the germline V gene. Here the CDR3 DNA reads TGTGCCAGCCGGGACACGAAAGGCTATGGCTACACCTTC. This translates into CASRDTKGYGYTF.